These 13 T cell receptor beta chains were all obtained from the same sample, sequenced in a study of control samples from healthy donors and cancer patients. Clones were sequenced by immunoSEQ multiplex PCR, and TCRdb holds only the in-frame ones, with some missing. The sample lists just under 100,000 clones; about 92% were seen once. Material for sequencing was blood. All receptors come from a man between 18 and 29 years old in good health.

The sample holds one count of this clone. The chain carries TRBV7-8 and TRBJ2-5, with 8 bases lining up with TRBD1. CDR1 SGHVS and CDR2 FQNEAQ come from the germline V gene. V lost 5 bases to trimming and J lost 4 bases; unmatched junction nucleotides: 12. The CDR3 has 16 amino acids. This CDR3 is CASSEGTGGRGETQYF. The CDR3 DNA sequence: TGTGCCAGCAGCGAAGGGACAGGAGGCCGAGGAGAGACCCAGTACTTC.

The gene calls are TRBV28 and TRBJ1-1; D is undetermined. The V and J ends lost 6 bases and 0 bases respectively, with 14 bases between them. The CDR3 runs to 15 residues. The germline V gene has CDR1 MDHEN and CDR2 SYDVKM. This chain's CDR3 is CASSPWELMNTEAFF. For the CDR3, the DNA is TGTGCCAGCAGCCCCTGGGAGCTAATGAACACTGAAGCTTTCTTT.

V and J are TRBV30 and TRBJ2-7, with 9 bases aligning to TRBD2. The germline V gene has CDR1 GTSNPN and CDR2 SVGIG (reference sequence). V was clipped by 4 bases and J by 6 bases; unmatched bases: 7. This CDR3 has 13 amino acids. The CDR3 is CAWNRLAVSEQYF. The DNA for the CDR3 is TGTGCCTGGAATAGACTAGCGGTCTCCGAGCAGTACTTC.

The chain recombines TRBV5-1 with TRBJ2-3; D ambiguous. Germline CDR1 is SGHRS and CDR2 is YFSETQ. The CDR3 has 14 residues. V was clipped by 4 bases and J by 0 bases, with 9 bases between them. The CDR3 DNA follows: TGCGCCAGCAGCCTCCCGATTAGCACAGATACGCAGTATTTT. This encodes CASSLPISTDTQYF. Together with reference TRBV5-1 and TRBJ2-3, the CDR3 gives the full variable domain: KAGVTQTPRYLIKTRGQQVTLSCSPISGHRSVSWYQQTPGQGLQFLFEYFSETQRNKGNFPGRFSGRQFSNSRSEMNVSTLELGDSALYLCASSLPISTDTQYFGPGTRLTVL.

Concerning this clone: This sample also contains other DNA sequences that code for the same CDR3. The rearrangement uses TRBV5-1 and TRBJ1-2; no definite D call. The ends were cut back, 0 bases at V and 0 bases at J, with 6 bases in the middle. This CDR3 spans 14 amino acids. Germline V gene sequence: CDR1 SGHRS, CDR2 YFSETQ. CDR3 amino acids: CASSLGRSNYGYTF. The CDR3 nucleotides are TGCGCCAGCAGCTTGGGACGTTCTAACTATGGCTACACCTTC.

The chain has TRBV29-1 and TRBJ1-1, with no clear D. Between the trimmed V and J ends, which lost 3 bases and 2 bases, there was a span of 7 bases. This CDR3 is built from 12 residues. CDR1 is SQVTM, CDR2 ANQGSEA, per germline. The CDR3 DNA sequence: TGCAGCGTTGACCCTGTAAACACTGAAGCTTTCTTT. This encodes CSVDPVNTEAFF.

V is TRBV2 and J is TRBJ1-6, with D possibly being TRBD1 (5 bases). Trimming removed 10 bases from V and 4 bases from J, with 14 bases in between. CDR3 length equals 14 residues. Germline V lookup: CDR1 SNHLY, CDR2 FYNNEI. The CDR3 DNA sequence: TGTGCCACTGGGAGCGGGACTTATAATTCACCCCTCCACTTT. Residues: CATGSGTYNSPLHF. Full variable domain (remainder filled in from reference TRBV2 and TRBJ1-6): EPEVTQTPSHQVTQMGQEVILRCVPISNHLYFYWYRQILGQKVEFLVSFYNNEISEKSEIFDDQFSVERPDGSNFTLKIRSTKLEDSAMYFCATGSGTYNSPLHFGNGTRLTVT.

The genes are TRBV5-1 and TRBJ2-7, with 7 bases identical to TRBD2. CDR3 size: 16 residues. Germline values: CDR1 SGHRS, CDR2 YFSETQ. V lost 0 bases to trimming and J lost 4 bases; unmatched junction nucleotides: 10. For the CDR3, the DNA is TGCGCCAGCAGCTTGGTGGCTAGCGGTGCGGGGTACGAGCAGTACTTC. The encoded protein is CASSLVASGAGYEQYF.

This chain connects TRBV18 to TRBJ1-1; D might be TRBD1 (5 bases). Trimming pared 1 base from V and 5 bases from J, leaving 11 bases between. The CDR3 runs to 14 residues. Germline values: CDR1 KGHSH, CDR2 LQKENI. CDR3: CASSPRAEGTEAFF. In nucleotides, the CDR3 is TGTGCCAGCTCACCACGAGCTGAGGGGACTGAAGCTTTCTTT.

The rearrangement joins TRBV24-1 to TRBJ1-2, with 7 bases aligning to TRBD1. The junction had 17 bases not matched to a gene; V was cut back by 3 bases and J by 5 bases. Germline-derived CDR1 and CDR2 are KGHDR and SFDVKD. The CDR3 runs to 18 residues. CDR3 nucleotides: TGTGCCACCAGTGATCCCGGGACAGCCATGTGGGACCGTTATGGCTACACCTTC. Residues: CATSDPGTAMWDRYGYTF.

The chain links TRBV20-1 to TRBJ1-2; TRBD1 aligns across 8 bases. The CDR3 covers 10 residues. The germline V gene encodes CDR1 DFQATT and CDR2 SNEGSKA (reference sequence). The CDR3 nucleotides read TGCTGTACAGGGGGCTATGGCTACACCTTC. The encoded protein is CCTGGYGYTF.

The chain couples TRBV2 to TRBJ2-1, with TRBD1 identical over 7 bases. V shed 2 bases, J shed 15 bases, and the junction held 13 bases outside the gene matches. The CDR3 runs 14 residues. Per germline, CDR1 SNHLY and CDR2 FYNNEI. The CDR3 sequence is CASSEQDRLNRRFF. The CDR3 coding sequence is TGTGCCAGCAGTGAACAGGACAGGTTAAATCGTCGGTTCTTC.

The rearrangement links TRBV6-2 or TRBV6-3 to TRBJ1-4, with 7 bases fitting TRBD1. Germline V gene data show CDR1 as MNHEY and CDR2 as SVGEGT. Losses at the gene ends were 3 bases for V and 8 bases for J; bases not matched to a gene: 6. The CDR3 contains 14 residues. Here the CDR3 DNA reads TGTGCCAGCAGTTATACAGGGGTCAAGGAAAAACTGTTTTTT. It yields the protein CASSYTGVKEKLFF.